These T cell receptor beta chains were read from a single sample in a study of identical twins. TCRdb analysed the 5' RACE reads with MiXCR anew, one entry per CDR3 protein. The sample lists hundreds of thousands of distinct CDR3 sequences; over 8.5% were seen once. This same sample was also part of a study on yellow fever vaccine responses in identical twins.

Source material: CD8+ T cells sorted from blood. Receptor source: a woman younger than 35 in good health. The CDR3 runs from the conserved cysteine through the conserved F or W. D genes are given only for firm matches. Clone size appears in some rows only: once, few, many, or a class for an expanded clone.

abundance: .
v_gene: TRBV7-9
len: 17
j_gene: TRBJ2-1
d_gene: TRBD2
CDR3aa: CASSLGPGLADYNEQFF
CDR3nt: TGTGCCAGCAGCCTAGGTCCGGGACTAGCGGATTACAATGAGCAGTTCTTC

abundance: .
v_gene: TRBV6-1
len: 17
j_gene: TRBJ2-2
d_gene: TRBD1
CDR3aa: CASSAGQGAVGTGELFF
CDR3nt: TGTGCCAGCAGTGCCGGACAGGGGGCCGTTGGCACCGGGGAGCTGTTTTTT

abundance: many
v_gene: TRBV29-1
len: 13
j_gene: TRBJ1-2
d_gene: .
CDR3aa: CSVERAGAYGYTF
CDR3nt: TGCAGCGTTGAACGGGCAGGGGCTTATGGCTACACCTTC

abundance: .
v_gene: TRBV28
len: 14
j_gene: TRBJ1-5
d_gene: .
CDR3aa: CASSSSDSNQPQHF
CDR3nt: TGTGCCAGCAGTTCATCGGACAGTAATCAGCCCCAGCATTTT

abundance: .
v_gene: TRBV24-1
len: 14
j_gene: TRBJ2-1
d_gene: .
CDR3aa: CATSDFVAGDEQFF
CDR3nt: TGTGCCACCAGTGATTTTGTAGCCGGCGATGAGCAGTTCTTC

abundance: .
v_gene: TRBV10-1
len: 14
j_gene: TRBJ2-7
d_gene: TRBD2
CDR3aa: CASIGLSGVDEQYF
CDR3nt: TGCGCCAGCATTGGACTGAGCGGGGTTGACGAGCAGTACTTC

abundance: .
v_gene: TRBV20-1
len: 18
j_gene: TRBJ2-6
d_gene: TRBD1
CDR3aa: CSARDIRTGTYGANVLTF
CDR3nt: TGCAGTGCTAGAGATATCAGGACAGGGACATATGGGGCCAACGTCCTGACTTTC

abundance: .
v_gene: TRBV29-1
len: 14
j_gene: TRBJ2-1
d_gene: TRBD1
CDR3aa: CSETTRGQGRLEFF
CDR3nt: TGCAGCGAAACAACAAGGGGGCAGGGTAGACTTGAGTTCTTC

abundance: many
v_gene: TRBV13
len: 15
j_gene: TRBJ2-3
d_gene: .
CDR3aa: CASSLGGLMSDTQYF
CDR3nt: TGTGCCAGCAGCTTAGGTGGACTAATGTCAGATACGCAGTATTTT

abundance: .
v_gene: TRBV7-3
len: 15
j_gene: TRBJ1-2
d_gene: .
CDR3aa: CASSPTGRDPYGYTF
CDR3nt: TGTGCCAGCAGCCCCACCGGTAGGGATCCCTATGGCTACACCTTC

abundance: few
v_gene: TRBV7-8
len: 16
j_gene: TRBJ2-3
d_gene: .
CDR3aa: CASSPPSATVTDTQYF
CDR3nt: TGTGCCAGCAGCCCCCCTAGCGCCACTGTCACAGATACGCAGTATTTT

abundance: few
v_gene: TRBV9
len: 17
j_gene: TRBJ2-1
d_gene: .
CDR3aa: CASSVDHNRANYNEQFF
CDR3nt: TGTGCCAGCAGCGTAGATCACAACAGGGCTAACTACAATGAGCAGTTCTTC

abundance: .
v_gene: TRBV5-1
len: 13
j_gene: TRBJ1-2
d_gene: .
CDR3aa: CASSLDGPYGYTF
CDR3nt: TGCGCCAGCAGCTTGGACGGTCCCTATGGCTACACCTTC

abundance: many
v_gene: TRBV7-2
len: 16
j_gene: TRBJ2-5
d_gene: TRBD1
CDR3aa: CASSIYDRVAQETQYF
CDR3nt: TGTGCCAGCAGCATCTACGACAGGGTGGCCCAAGAGACCCAGTACTTC

abundance: .
v_gene: TRBV4-2
len: 16
j_gene: TRBJ2-1
d_gene: .
CDR3aa: CASSQDDFAGGSEQFF
CDR3nt: TGTGCCAGCAGCCAAGATGACTTTGCGGGTGGGAGTGAGCAGTTCTTC

abundance: few
v_gene: TRBV19
len: 14
j_gene: TRBJ2-7
d_gene: .
CDR3aa: CASSWRPSSYEQYF
CDR3nt: TGTGCCAGTAGTTGGAGACCCAGTTCCTACGAGCAGTACTTC

abundance: few
v_gene: TRBV5-1
len: 18
j_gene: TRBJ2-4
d_gene: .
CDR3aa: CASSLEEGKTLAKNIQYF
CDR3nt: TGCGCCAGCAGCTTGGAGGAGGGGAAGACTCTAGCCAAAAACATTCAGTACTTC

abundance: many
v_gene: TRBV12-3/TRBV12-4
len: 14
j_gene: TRBJ2-3
d_gene: TRBD1
CDR3aa: CASSFTGDTDTQYF
CDR3nt: TGTGCCAGCAGTTTTACAGGGGACACAGATACGCAGTATTTT

abundance: .
v_gene: TRBV5-5
len: 15
j_gene: TRBJ2-7
d_gene: .
CDR3aa: CASSISGLNSYEQYF
CDR3nt: TGTGCCAGCAGCATCTCGGGACTGAACTCCTACGAGCAGTACTTC

abundance: many
v_gene: TRBV12-3/TRBV12-4
len: 17
j_gene: TRBJ1-6
d_gene: .
CDR3aa: CASSLIWRGTSNSPLHF
CDR3nt: TGTGCCAGCAGTTTAATTTGGAGGGGGACAAGTAATTCACCCCTCCACTTT

abundance: .
v_gene: TRBV29-1
len: 13
j_gene: TRBJ2-5
d_gene: .
CDR3aa: CSVDSWSGETQYF
CDR3nt: TGCAGCGTTGATTCTTGGAGTGGGGAGACCCAGTACTTC

abundance: .
v_gene: TRBV3-1
len: 18
j_gene: TRBJ2-5
d_gene: TRBD1
CDR3aa: CASSQLPPGTGTQETQYF
CDR3nt: TGTGCCAGCAGTCAATTACCACCTGGGACAGGGACCCAAGAGACCCAGTACTTC

abundance: few
v_gene: TRBV30
len: 14
j_gene: TRBJ2-7
d_gene: .
CDR3aa: CAWKVVGQTYEQYF
CDR3nt: TGTGCCTGGAAAGTTGTGGGCCAAACCTACGAGCAGTACTTC

abundance: .
v_gene: TRBV4-1
len: 14
j_gene: TRBJ1-4
d_gene: TRBD1
CDR3aa: CASSLNRGNEKLFF
CDR3nt: TGCGCCAGCAGCCTGAACAGGGGGAATGAAAAACTGTTTTTT

abundance: few
v_gene: TRBV12-3/TRBV12-4
len: 14
j_gene: TRBJ2-5
d_gene: .
CDR3aa: CASSLSPGGVTQYF
CDR3nt: TGTGCCAGCAGTTTGTCTCCGGGTGGAGTGACCCAGTACTTC

abundance: .
v_gene: TRBV27
len: 14
j_gene: TRBJ2-3
d_gene: .
CDR3aa: CASRLTGGTDTQYF
CDR3nt: TGTGCCAGCAGGCTGACAGGTGGCACAGATACGCAGTATTTT

abundance: many
v_gene: TRBV24-1
len: 12
j_gene: TRBJ2-7
d_gene: .
CDR3aa: CATEGPSYEQYF
CDR3nt: TGTGCCACCGAGGGACCGTCCTACGAGCAGTACTTC

abundance: many
v_gene: TRBV29-1
len: 15
j_gene: TRBJ2-2
d_gene: TRBD1
CDR3aa: CSVKEKDRDTGELFF
CDR3nt: TGCAGCGTTAAAGAGAAGGACAGGGATACCGGGGAGCTGTTTTTT

abundance: few
v_gene: TRBV5-1
len: 13
j_gene: TRBJ2-7
d_gene: .
CDR3aa: CASSWGAAYEQYF
CDR3nt: TGCGCCAGCAGCTGGGGGGCCGCCTACGAGCAGTACTTC

abundance: many
v_gene: TRBV11-2
len: 13
j_gene: TRBJ2-5
d_gene: TRBD1
CDR3aa: CASSWTGEETQYF
CDR3nt: TGTGCCAGCAGCTGGACAGGGGAAGAGACCCAGTACTTC